These 10 T cell receptor beta chains came from one sample sequenced in a study of CD8+ T cells in alopecia areata. RNA was isolated and reverse transcribed to cDNA, the sequencing template. Repertoires were generated with immunoSEQ multiplex PCR, while TCRdb's copy carries only in-frame clones and drops some. The sample yields about 290,000 clones, roughly 64% seen once. Treatment here: oral pan-JAK inhibitor, 5-10 mg twice daily. The sample in question was CD4+ T cells sorted from blood, obtained at week 24, from a patient treated with tofacitinib. The receptor source for this set is a human donor with alopecia areata.

The V call is TRBV29-1, the J call TRBJ1-2; D remains unclear. V lost 4 bases, J lost 1 base, and 10 bases lay in between. Germline CDR1 and CDR2: SQVTM and ANQGSEA. The CDR3 is 13 residues long. CDR3: CSVGQRLNYGYTF. The CDR3 coding sequence is TGCAGCGTTGGGCAGCGACTTAACTATGGCTACACCTTC.

The rearrangement links TRBV25-1 to TRBJ2-7; tentatively, D is TRBD1 (5 bases). The germline gives CDR1 MGHDK, CDR2 SYGVNS. Trimming left V 7 bases short and J 2 bases short, with 12 bases between. The CDR3 is 13 amino acids. The CDR3 coding sequence is TGTGCCAGCACAAGGGGTGGGGCCTACGAGCAGTACTTC. Its protein is CASTRGGAYEQYF.

The chain links TRBV2 to TRBJ1-2; D call uncertain. Deletions cut 1 base from V and 3 bases from J, with 12 bases between. CDR1 and CDR2 (germline): SNHLY, FYNNEI. The CDR3 consists of 15 residues. CDR3 in amino acids: CASSEEKGRHYGYTF. The DNA for the CDR3 is TGTGCCAGCAGTGAAGAAAAAGGGCGACACTATGGCTACACCTTC.

The chain has TRBV28 and TRBJ1-2; tentatively, D is TRBD1 (6 bases). The CDR3 is 11 residues long. Trimming cost V 6 bases and J 14 bases, with 16 bases left between them. The germline V gene has CDR1 MDHEN and CDR2 SYDVKM. CDR3 residues: CASRSYPGTTF. The CDR3 region has the DNA TGTGCCAGCAGGTCATACCCCGGGACAACCTTC.

This clone has a single count. The chain has TRBV5-4 and TRBJ2-3; 7 nucleotides align to TRBD2. There are 15 residues in the CDR3. Germline V CDR1 and CDR2: SGHNT, YYREEE (reference sequence). After removal of 4 bases from V and 0 bases from J, the junction contained 5 bases not matched to a gene. The DNA of the CDR3 is TGTGCCAGCAGCCTGACTAGCCGTAGCACAGATACGCAGTATTTT. Encoded protein: CASSLTSRSTDTQYF.

In this sample, this clone turned up many times. CDR3 DNA: TGTGCCAGCAGTTTAAGGGGCAGTCTGTACTTCTCTGGGGCCAACGTCCTGACTTTC. This encodes CASSLRGSLYFSGANVLTF. This chain uses TRBV27 with TRBJ2-6; weak D call: TRBD1 (5 bases). V lost 2 bases to trimming and J lost 0 bases, with 17 bases between them. CDR3 length: 19 residues. CDR1 MNHEY and CDR2 SMNVEV come from the germline V gene (reference sequence).

This clone has just one count. V usage is TRBV29-1 and J usage is TRBJ2-3, with 8 bases matching TRBD2. V lost 4 bases to trimming and J lost 5 bases; unmatched junction nucleotides: 14. The CDR3 has 16 residues. Germline-derived CDR1 and CDR2 are SQVTM and ANQGSEA. The CDR3 here is CSVVRSRGGRGDTQYF. Written as DNA, the CDR3 is TGCAGCGTTGTGAGGTCGCGCGGGGGGCGTGGAGATACGCAGTATTTT.

CDR3 amino acids: CASSELAGTSTDTQYF. CDR3 coding DNA: TGTGCCAGCAGTGAACTAGCGGGGACTAGCACAGATACGCAGTATTTT. The gene calls are TRBV2 and TRBJ2-3; 9 bases agree with TRBD2. Germline V lookup: CDR1 SNHLY, CDR2 FYNNEI. Trimming cost V 2 bases and J 0 bases; bases outside gene matches: 3. This CDR3 is 16 amino acids long.

V is TRBV29-1 and J is TRBJ2-3; D is perhaps TRBD1 (6 bases). Trimming took 6 bases from V and 2 from J, leaving 12 bases between them. The CDR3 has 13 residues. CDR1 SQVTM and CDR2 ANQGSEA come from the germline V gene. The CDR3 DNA reads as TGCAGCGTCCAGGGACAATACACAGATACGCAGTATTTT. This gives the protein CSVQGQYTDTQYF.

This clone came up a few times. The chain couples TRBV2 to TRBJ2-7, with a weak D call TRBD2 (5 bases). Trimming took off 8 bases at V and 2 bases at J, with 13 bases between the two ends. The germline CDR1 and CDR2 sequences are SNHLY and FYNNEI. CDR3 length: 13 residues. CDR3 sequence: CASLLRGPYEQYF. The CDR3 DNA reads as TGTGCCAGCCTCTTACGAGGGCCCTACGAGCAGTACTTC.